Below, 28 T cell receptor beta chains from the same sample are listed, as sequenced in a study of identical twins. One entry per CDR3 protein results from TCRdb running MiXCR on the 5' RACE reads. The repertoire holds approximately 300,000 distinct CDR3 sequences, with roughly 9.7% as singletons. These records were also assigned to another study, of yellow fever vaccine responses in identical twins.

Sequences were obtained from CD8+ T cells sorted from blood. These receptor sequences come from a woman aged 18-29 years in good health.

The sample holds a few counts of this clonotype. V is TRBV9 and J is TRBJ2-7; possibly TRBD1 for D (5 bases). This CDR3 is 16 amino acids long. Germline loops: CDR1 SGDLS, CDR2 YYNGEE. V was shortened by 0 bases and J by 5 bases, with 18 bases between the two germline ends. Here the CDR3 reads CASSVESGMKVDEQYF. The DNA of the CDR3 is TGTGCCAGCAGCGTAGAATCAGGGATGAAAGTGGACGAGCAGTACTTC.

The table lists this clonotype with a few counts. CDR3 protein: CASSSRTGRTYEQYF. In DNA form, the CDR3 reads TGTGCCAGCAGCTCCCGGACAGGGCGAACCTACGAGCAGTACTTC. V is TRBV7-9 and J is TRBJ2-7; 8 bases match TRBD1. The CDR3 has 15 amino acids. Germline CDR1 reads SEHNR; CDR2 reads FQNEAQ (reference sequence). J gave up 2 bases and V 4 bases, and 7 bases lay outside the gene matches.

This clonotype was seen only a few times. The chain combines TRBV14 with TRBJ2-3; D gene unclear. This CDR3 has 16 residues. CDR1 and CDR2 from the germline V gene are SGHDN and FVKESK. Trimming left V 4 bases short and J 4 bases short, with 18 bases between. The CDR3 sequence: CASSPQWAGWPDTQYF. DNA of the CDR3: TGTGCCAGCAGCCCACAGTGGGCCGGGTGGCCAGATACGCAGTATTTT.

V is TRBV9 and J is TRBJ2-7; D unresolved. V lost 0 bases, J lost 0 bases, and 7 bases lay in between. From germline, CDR1 is SGDLS and CDR2 YYNGEE. The CDR3 contains 14 residues. CDR3 sequence reads: CASSVGVRSYEQYF. The CDR3 nucleotides are TGTGCCAGCAGCGTAGGTGTCCGCTCCTACGAGCAGTACTTC.

There are many counts of this clonotype. The chain is built from TRBV27 and TRBJ2-2, with unresolved D. The V and J ends lost 4 bases and 0 bases respectively, with 15 bases between them. CDR1 and CDR2 from the germline V gene are MNHEY and SMNVEV (reference sequence). The CDR3 has 17 amino acids. CDR3 amino acids: CASSSATEVPNTGELFF. CDR3 DNA sequence: TGTGCCAGCAGTTCAGCGACTGAGGTGCCGAACACCGGGGAGCTGTTTTTT.

This clonotype occurred many times. The rearrangement joins TRBV3-1 to TRBJ2-3; 10 bases are a match to TRBD2. CDR1 LGHDT and CDR2 YNNKEL come from the germline V gene (reference sequence). The CDR3 is 16 residues long. Trimming removed 4 bases from V and 2 bases from J; junction bases left unmatched: 6. In nucleotides, the CDR3 is TGTGCCAGCAGCCCCTCTAGCGGGGGACACACAGATACGCAGTATTTT. Its translation: CASSPSSGGHTDTQYF.

The chain combines TRBV27 with TRBJ2-7, with 7 nucleotides matching TRBD2. Germline CDR1 is MNHEY and CDR2 is SMNVEV (reference sequence). V trimming: 3 bases; J trimming: 1 base; junction bases outside the gene matches: 6. The CDR3 is 15 residues long. The CDR3 nucleotides read TGTGCCAGCAGTTTCCGACTAGCTTCGTCCTACGAGCAGTACTTC. Encoded protein: CASSFRLASSYEQYF.

The chain is built from TRBV20-1 and TRBJ2-1, with no clear D. CDR1 DFQATT and CDR2 SNEGSKA come from the germline V gene (reference sequence). With 0 bases removed from V and 3 bases from J, the gap between germline ends came to 6 bases. CDR3 length equals 13 residues. The DNA for the CDR3 is TGCAGTGCTAGAGACAGGAGCTACAATGAGCAGTTCTTC. Protein: CSARDRSYNEQFF.

Many counts were recorded for this clonotype. The chain carries TRBV24-1 and TRBJ2-1, with 8 positions matching TRBD1. The germline gives CDR1 KGHDR, CDR2 SFDVKD. The CDR3 has 14 residues. The ends lost 5 bases at V and 4 bases at J; junction bases unmatched: 3. CDR3 in amino acids: CATSARDRYNEQFF. In nucleotides, the CDR3 is TGTGCCACCAGTGCGCGGGACAGGTACAATGAGCAGTTCTTC.

This clonotype was seen a handful of times. The chain links TRBV6-2 or TRBV6-3 to TRBJ2-7; 9 bases line up with TRBD2. This CDR3 spans 14 amino acids. CDR1 and CDR2 (germline): MNHEY, SVGEGT. V was pared by 4 bases and J by 2 bases, with 3 bases of the junction left unmatched. CDR3 in amino acids: CASSSGGRAYEQYF. As DNA, the CDR3 is TGTGCCAGCAGTTCGGGCGGGAGGGCCTACGAGCAGTACTTC.

The chain joins TRBV6-1 to TRBJ1-5; no clear D gene. The length of the CDR3 is 15 residues. Trimming stripped 5 bases from V and 0 bases from J, with 11 bases between. Per germline, CDR1 MNHNS and CDR2 SASEGT. CDR3 protein: CASSRTDNSNQPQHF. DNA for the CDR3: TGTGCCAGCAGTAGGACGGATAATAGCAATCAGCCCCAGCATTTT.

This clonotype came up many times. The chain joins TRBV7-9 to TRBJ2-7; D uncertain. The germline CDR1 and CDR2 sequences are SEHNR and FQNEAQ (reference sequence). The CDR3 length is 15 residues. V lost 1 base and J lost 3, with 13 bases in between. CDR3 nucleotides: TGTGCCAGCAGCTTAGGGGCCAACTACCTCTACGAGCAGTACTTC. The encoded protein is CASSLGANYLYEQYF.

This clonotype was detected a few times. The genes are TRBV7-2 and TRBJ2-3; no clear D. The CDR3 is 17 amino acids. The germline gives CDR1 SGHTA, CDR2 FQGNSA. V lost 1 base and J lost 2, with 16 bases in between. The CDR3 DNA reads as TGTGCCAGCAGCTTAGTGGAAGAAGCTGACCTCACAGATACGCAGTATTTT. As protein: CASSLVEEADLTDTQYF.

The chain joins TRBV2 to TRBJ1-6, with TRBD1 matching 9 bases. CDR3 size: 14 residues. V was clipped by 9 bases and J by 9 bases; unmatched bases: 9. CDR1 is SNHLY, CDR2 FYNNEI, per germline. The CDR3 sequence: CASTEDRGSSPLHF. The DNA for the CDR3 is TGTGCCAGTACCGAGGACAGGGGCAGTTCACCCCTCCACTTT.

The rearrangement joins TRBV12-3 or TRBV12-4 to TRBJ2-3; D gene unclear. V lost 8 bases to trimming and J lost 2 bases, with 11 bases between them. The CDR3 spans 13 residues. The CDR3 DNA sequence: TGTGCCAGCGCAGTTTTGCCCACAGATACGCAGTATTTT. Translated: CASAVLPTDTQYF.

This clonotype was picked up a small number of times. V gene TRBV24-1 combines with J gene TRBJ2-3; no definite D call. Trimming cost V 1 base and J 1 base, with 11 bases left between them. In germline, CDR1 is KGHDR, CDR2 SFDVKD. The CDR3 is made up of 16 amino acids. CDR3 in amino acids: CATSDFPTSRTDTQYF. The CDR3 DNA sequence: TGTGCCACCAGTGATTTTCCGACCAGCCGCACAGATACGCAGTATTTT.

This clonotype showed up many times. The chain employs TRBV12-3 or TRBV12-4 and TRBJ2-5; D may be TRBD1 (6 bases). The CDR3 is 12 residues long. Trimming removed 7 bases from V and 5 bases from J, with 11 bases in between. DNA for the CDR3: TGTGCCAGCACCTCAGGGGAGGAGACCCAGTACTTC. Residues: CASTSGEETQYF.

This clonotype was seen a handful of times. This chain uses TRBV7-2 with TRBJ2-1; the match to TRBD2 covers 11 bases. After removal of 2 bases from V and 6 bases from J, the junction contained 6 bases not matched to a gene. This CDR3 comprises 16 residues. The germline V gene encodes CDR1 SGHTA and CDR2 FQGNSA. In DNA, the CDR3 is TGTGCCAGCAGCTTAACCTTAGCGGGAGGGGGCAATGAGCAGTTCTTC. Its protein product is CASSLTLAGGGNEQFF.

At least ten counts were recorded for this clonotype. V and J are TRBV7-8 and TRBJ2-3; 7 bases map to TRBD1. The CDR3 is made up of 15 amino acids. Germline CDR1 SGHVS, CDR2 FQNEAQ. V lost 6 bases to trimming and J lost 2 bases; unmatched junction nucleotides: 8. The CDR3 is CASRGGLFITDTQYF. The CDR3 DNA reads TGTGCCAGCAGAGGGGGCCTGTTCATCACAGATACGCAGTATTTT.

In its sample, this clonotype was seen many times. V usage is TRBV5-1 and J usage is TRBJ1-5, with 8 positions matching TRBD1. Germline V lookup: CDR1 SGHRS, CDR2 YFSETQ. V trimming: 4 bases; J trimming: 4 bases; junction bases outside the gene matches: 7. This CDR3 is 15 amino acids long. CDR3: CASSPTGADNQPQHF. DNA of the CDR3: TGCGCCAGCAGCCCGACAGGGGCCGATAATCAGCCCCAGCATTTT.

This clonotype was counted at least ten times. This chain joins TRBV5-1 and TRBJ1-1, with 8 bases fitting TRBD1. The germline gives CDR1 SGHRS, CDR2 YFSETQ. Trimming took 4 bases from V and 4 from J; bases not matched to a gene: 9. The CDR3 totals 15 residues. This CDR3 reads CASSQPDRGGTEAFF. CDR3 DNA: TGCGCCAGCAGCCAGCCCGACAGGGGAGGCACTGAAGCTTTCTTT. The full variable domain, with the rest looked up from reference TRBV5-1 and TRBJ1-1, is KAGVTQTPRYLIKTRGQQVTLSCSPISGHRSVSWYQQTPGQGLQFLFEYFSETQRNKGNFPGRFSGRQFSNSRSEMNVSTLELGDSALYLCASSQPDRGGTEAFFGQGTRLTVV.

This clonotype was detected only a few times. The chain is built from TRBV3-1 and TRBJ2-5, with 7 bases fitting TRBD1. The CDR3 totals 15 residues. Germline CDR1 is LGHDT and CDR2 is YNNKEL (reference sequence). The junction had 8 bases not matched to a gene; V was cut back by 5 bases and J by 2 bases. Here the CDR3 reads CASSDIGTEQETQYF. The CDR3 DNA reads as TGTGCCAGCAGCGACATCGGGACAGAACAAGAGACCCAGTACTTC.

The chain recombines TRBV28 with TRBJ2-3; D remains ambiguous. V lost 3 bases and J 6 bases, leaving 13 bases between the germline ends. The CDR3 sequence is 14 residues long. Germline CDR1 is MDHEN and CDR2 is SYDVKM. CDR3 nucleotides: TGTGCCAGCAGTTTTTCGGTCGGTTTGGATACGCAGTATTTT. Its translation is CASSFSVGLDTQYF.

At least ten counts were recorded for this clonotype. V is TRBV12-3 or TRBV12-4 and J is TRBJ1-3; 9 nucleotides agree with TRBD1. The CDR3 is made up of 14 amino acids. V dropped 6 bases and J dropped 2; count of bases not matched to a gene: 2. The CDR3 DNA reads TGTGCCAGCAGCCGGGACAGGGCTGGAAACACCATATATTTT. It specifies CASSRDRAGNTIYF.

V usage is TRBV5-1 and J usage is TRBJ1-1, with a tentative D call TRBD1 (5 bases). The ends were cut back, 1 base at V and 4 bases at J, with 17 bases in the middle. Germline CDR1 is SGHRS and CDR2 is YFSETQ. This CDR3 has 16 amino acids. For the CDR3, the DNA is TGCGCCAGCAGCTTGCATTTTGGGGAGAGGGGCACTGAAGCTTTCTTT. It specifies CASSLHFGERGTEAFF. The full variable domain, rest sourced from reference TRBV5-1 and TRBJ1-1, is KAGVTQTPRYLIKTRGQQVTLSCSPISGHRSVSWYQQTPGQGLQFLFEYFSETQRNKGNFPGRFSGRQFSNSRSEMNVSTLELGDSALYLCASSLHFGERGTEAFFGQGTRLTVV.

This clonotype was recorded at least ten times. V is TRBV20-1 and J is TRBJ2-1, with TRBD2 matching over 8 bases. The CDR3 consists of 17 residues. Germline V gene lookup returns CDR1 DFQATT and CDR2 SNEGSKA (reference sequence). V was pared by 4 bases and J by 6 bases, with 17 bases of the junction left unmatched. The CDR3 nucleotides are TGCAGTGCTACCTTCCCCTTAGAGCGGGGGAATGGCAATGAGCAGTTCTTC. It encodes CSATFPLERGNGNEQFF.

This clonotype appeared a few times. The chain employs TRBV7-9 and TRBJ2-7; D unclear. Trimming pared 5 bases from V and 0 bases from J, leaving 11 bases between. From germline, CDR1 is SEHNR and CDR2 FQNEAQ (reference sequence). This CDR3 is built from 14 residues. The CDR3 loop reads CASSGRPSSYEQYF. The CDR3 DNA reads TGTGCCAGCAGCGGCCGGCCGAGCTCCTACGAGCAGTACTTC.

This clonotype was observed a few times. The chain employs TRBV7-6 and TRBJ2-1, with D perhaps TRBD1 (6 bases). The germline V and J ends were trimmed by 6 bases and 0 bases, with 15 bases remaining between them. Germline values: CDR1 SGHVS, CDR2 FNYEAQ. The CDR3 consists of 16 residues. CDR3 in DNA: TGTGCCAGCAGTGGATATGACAGGCCCTCCTACAATGAGCAGTTCTTC. Its protein is CASSGYDRPSYNEQFF.